These T cell receptor beta chains were read from a single sample in a study of blood T cell repertoires in COVID-19. TCRdb's table, derived via immunoSEQ multiplex PCR, lists solely in-frame clones and lacks some. The sample lists roughly 220,000 clones, approximately 80% occurring once. Input material: peripheral blood. These receptors all stem from a woman in her sixties or seventies who had recovered from COVID-19. Each CDR3 is given without its conserved first and last residue. Each record gives: J gene, V gene, clone size, CDR3 protein. Rows give clone size only sometimes, using once, few, many, or a class for an expanded clone.

>TRBJ2-7|TRBV4-3|NA
ASSAVRDRVVHEQY
>TRBJ2-7|TRBV6-5|NA
ASRSSGSSYEQY
>TRBJ1-2|TRBV4-3|once
ASSQGTAAINYGYT
>TRBJ2-3|TRBV27|NA
ASSFYNSGDTQY
>TRBJ2-3|TRBV3-1/TRBV3-2|NA
ASSQGQGTDTQY
>TRBJ2-5|TRBV15|NA
ATSSFTGGQETQY
>TRBJ2-2|TRBV5-1|few
ASSLRQNTGELF
>TRBJ2-7|TRBV5-5|NA
ASSLVPGGPYEQY
>TRBJ2-2|TRBV6-2/TRBV6-3|NA
ASSRGGAGELF
>TRBJ2-7|TRBV20-1|NA
SASGRGRYEQY
>TRBJ2-5|TRBV6-2/TRBV6-3|NA
ASSFRQGDRETQY
>TRBJ1-2|TRBV7-2|NA
ASSPQLYGGAADYGYT
>TRBJ1-6|TRBV7-8|NA
ASSLAGGFDSPLH
>TRBJ1-2|TRBV11-2|NA
ASSFRLEDYGYT
>TRBJ2-5|TRBV19|NA
ASRSSGGPVRETQY
>TRBJ1-2|TRBV27|NA
ASSDGGARGYT
>TRBJ1-5|TRBV7-2|NA
ASRQRGGNQPQH
>TRBJ2-3|TRBV9|NA
ASSNSGGGADTQY
>TRBJ2-5|TRBV4-3|NA
ASSQDAGAPGEETQY
>TRBJ1-1|TRBV27|NA
ASSPTTRNTEAF
>TRBJ2-1|TRBV19|once
ASSITSGEYNEQF
>TRBJ1-2|TRBV4-2|NA
ASRDRRDYGYT
>TRBJ2-3|TRBV24-1|NA
ATSDRVDTQY
>TRBJ2-7|TRBV14|NA
ASSQDLGTSGEQY
>TRBJ1-5|TRBV6-5|NA
ASSLTGNSNQPQH
>TRBJ1-6|TRBV6-5|NA
ASEQGISYNSPLH
>TRBJ2-7|TRBV21-1|few
ASSERGRTGYDEQY